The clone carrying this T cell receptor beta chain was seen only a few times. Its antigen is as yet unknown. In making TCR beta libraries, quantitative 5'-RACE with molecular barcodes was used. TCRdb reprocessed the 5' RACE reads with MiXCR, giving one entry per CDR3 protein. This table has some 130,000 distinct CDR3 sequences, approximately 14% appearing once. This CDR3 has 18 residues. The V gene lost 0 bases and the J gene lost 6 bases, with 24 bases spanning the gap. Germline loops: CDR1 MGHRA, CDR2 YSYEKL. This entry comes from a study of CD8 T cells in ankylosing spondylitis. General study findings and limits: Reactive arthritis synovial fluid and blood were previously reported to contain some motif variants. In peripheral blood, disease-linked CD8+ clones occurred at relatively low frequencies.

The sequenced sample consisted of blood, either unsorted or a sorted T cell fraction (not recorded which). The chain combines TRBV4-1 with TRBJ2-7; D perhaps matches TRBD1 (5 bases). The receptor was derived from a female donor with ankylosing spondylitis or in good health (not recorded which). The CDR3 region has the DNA TGCGCCAGCAGCCAAGATCGTAGGAACAGGCTAGTTGGTGGCGAGCAGTACTTC. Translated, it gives CASSQDRRNRLVGGEQYF.